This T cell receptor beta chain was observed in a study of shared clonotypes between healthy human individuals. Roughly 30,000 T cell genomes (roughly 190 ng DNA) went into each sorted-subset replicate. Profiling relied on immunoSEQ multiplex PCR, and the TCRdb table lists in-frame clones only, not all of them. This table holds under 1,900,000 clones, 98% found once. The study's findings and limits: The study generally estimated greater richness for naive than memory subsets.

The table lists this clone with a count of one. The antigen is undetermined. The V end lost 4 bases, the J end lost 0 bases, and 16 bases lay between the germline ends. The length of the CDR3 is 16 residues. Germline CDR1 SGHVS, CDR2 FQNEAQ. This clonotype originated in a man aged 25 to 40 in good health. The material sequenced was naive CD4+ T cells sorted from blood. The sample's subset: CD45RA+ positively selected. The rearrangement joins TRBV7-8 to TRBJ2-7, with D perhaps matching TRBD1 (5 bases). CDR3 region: CASSSGSRASSYEQYF. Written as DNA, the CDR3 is TGTGCCAGCAGCTCAGGGTCCAGGGCGAGCTCCTACGAGCAGTACTTC.